The 15 T cell receptor beta chains below all came from one sample that was sequenced in a study of EBV T-cell therapy then PD-1 blockade in nasopharyngeal carcinoma. TCRdb's table, derived via immunoSEQ multiplex PCR, lists solely in-frame clones and lacks some. The table lists 20,000 to 25,000 clones, about 87% of them singletons, with around 30% in the top ten. Specified treatment: AdE1-LMPpoly-expanded autologous EBV-specific T-cell therapy followed by anti-PD-1 nivolumab. Their recognized antigens are unknown. The starting material was CD8+ T cells from blood, obtained around day 58 from a patient whose treatment included autologous EBV-specific T cells and nivolumab. The origin of the receptors is a man aged 35 to 55 with nasopharyngeal carcinoma.

The rearrangement links TRBV24-1 to TRBJ1-1, with no clear D. V was trimmed by 12 bases and J by 4 bases, leaving 14 bases between them. From germline, CDR1 is KGHDR and CDR2 SFDVKD. The CDR3 extends over 12 amino acids. CDR3 loop: CAPHGSGTEAFF. The CDR3 nucleotides are TGTGCCCCCCATGGGAGTGGCACTGAAGCTTTCTTT.

This clone was seen once. The V and J genes are TRBV30 and TRBJ1-2; D gene unclear. CDR3 length: 13 amino acids. V was cut by 3 bases and J by 7 bases, with 15 bases left in between. Germline V lookup: CDR1 GTSNPN, CDR2 SVGIG (reference sequence). The CDR3 DNA reads as TGTGCCTGGAGCGAATCTCAATGGGGTGGCTACACCTTC. It translates to CAWSESQWGGYTF.

The chain uses TRBV4-3 and TRBJ1-1, with TRBD1 identical over 8 bases. This CDR3 contains 15 residues. J lost 5 bases, V lost 1 base, and 6 bases had no gene match. Germline V lookup: CDR1 LGHNA, CDR2 YSLEER. The CDR3 DNA sequence: TGCGCCAGCAGCCAAGGTCGGACAGGGCGGACTGAAGCTTTCTTT. This encodes CASSQGRTGRTEAFF.

The J gene is TRBJ1-4, the V gene TRBV6-1, with 7 bases aligning to TRBD1. Germline CDR1 is MNHNS and CDR2 is SASEGT. The length of the CDR3 is 15 residues. Trimming at V came to 2 bases and at J to 5 bases, leaving 5 bases not matched to a gene. In DNA, the CDR3 is TGTGCCAGCAGTGAATTTAGGGACAGCAATGAAAAACTGTTTTTT. It specifies CASSEFRDSNEKLFF.

J is TRBJ2-3 and V is TRBV5-6; 7 positions agree with TRBD2. Trimming at V came to 1 base and at J to 1 base, leaving 3 bases not matched to a gene. This CDR3 has 15 residues. CDR1 and CDR2 (germline): SGHDT, YYEEEE. The DNA of the CDR3 is TGTGCCAGCAGCTTGCCAGCGGGGCGCACAGATACGCAGTATTTT. It codes for CASSLPAGRTDTQYF. Complete variable domain (other parts from reference TRBV5-6 and TRBJ2-3): DAGVTQSPTHLIKTRGQQVTLRCSPKSGHDTVSWYQQALGQGPQFIFQYYEEEERQRGNFPDRFSGHQFPNYSSELNVNALLLGDSALYLCASSLPAGRTDTQYFGPGTRLTVL.

The rearrangement links TRBV12-3 or TRBV12-4 to TRBJ2-7; D might be TRBD1 (6 bases). CDR3 length: 13 amino acids. V shed 3 bases and J shed 2 bases, with 8 bases lying between them. DNA of the CDR3: TGTGCCAGCAGTTTTGGGACACCCTACGAGCAGTACTTC. Its translation: CASSFGTPYEQYF.

The chain links TRBV11-3 to TRBJ2-5, with D perhaps assigned TRBD1 or TRBD2 (5 bases each). Trimming left V 1 base short and J 2 bases short, with 8 bases between. There are 14 residues in the CDR3. Germline V CDR1 and CDR2: SGHNT, YENEEA. CDR3 loop: CASSLGGGQETQYF. In DNA form, the CDR3 reads TGTGCCAGCAGCTTAGGTGGGGGTCAAGAGACCCAGTACTTC.

In this sample, this clone is medium-sized. The V and J genes are TRBV7-6 and TRBJ1-5, with TRBD1 matching 7 bases. This CDR3 spans 16 amino acids. CDR1 is SGHVS, CDR2 FNYEAQ, per germline. With 5 bases clipped from V and 3 bases from J, the junction kept 10 bases outside the gene matches. The CDR3 protein is CASSPGQALSNQPQHF. CDR3 sequence (DNA): TGTGCCAGCAGCCCCGGACAGGCCCTCTCCAATCAGCCCCAGCATTTT.

The chain carries TRBV13 and TRBJ1-6; D is perhaps TRBD1 (6 bases). The V end was cut by 5 bases, the J end by 2 bases, with 13 bases between. This CDR3 contains 16 residues. The germline CDR1 and CDR2 sequences are PRHDT and FYEKMQ (reference sequence). The CDR3 spells CASSAPGAAYNSPLHF. DNA of the CDR3: TGTGCCAGCAGCGCCCCAGGGGCGGCCTATAATTCACCCCTCCACTTT.

The chain uses TRBV9 and TRBJ2-7; TRBD1 agrees at 10 bases. The CDR3 has 15 residues. With V trimmed by 0 bases and J by 6 bases, 6 bases remained unmatched. Germline assignment: CDR1 SGDLS and CDR2 YYNGEE. The CDR3 protein is CASSVVGTGVTEQYF. CDR3 sequence (DNA): TGTGCCAGCAGCGTAGTGGGGACAGGGGTAACCGAGCAGTACTTC.

The CDR3 spells CASSSRDRAKYDEQFF. CDR3 DNA: TGTGCCAGCAGCTCGAGGGACAGGGCAAAATACGATGAGCAGTTCTTC. The rearrangement links TRBV7-9 to TRBJ2-1; 9 nucleotides align to TRBD1. Germline V CDR1 and CDR2: SEHNR, FQNEAQ (reference sequence). This CDR3 has 16 residues. V lost 4 bases and J lost 8; bases outside the gene matches: 12.

The chain has TRBV6-4 and TRBJ2-1; 11 bases align to TRBD2. Germline V gene data show CDR1 as MRHNA and CDR2 as SNTAGT. V shed 4 bases and J 8 bases; nucleotides not matched to a gene: 4. The CDR3 is made up of 14 amino acids. CDR3 sequence reads: CASSAGTSGDEQFF. The CDR3, as DNA: TGTGCCAGCAGTGCCGGGACTAGCGGAGATGAGCAGTTCTTC.

This chain joins TRBV6-5 and TRBJ2-1; D unresolved. Germline-derived CDR1 and CDR2 are MNHEY and SVGAGI. V was cut by 6 bases and J by 3 bases, with 0 bases left in between. The CDR3 consists of 10 residues. CDR3 sequence reads: CASSYNEQFF. DNA of the CDR3: TGTGCCAGCAGCTACAATGAGCAGTTCTTC.

CDR3: CASSFWGPNQPQHF. The CDR3, as DNA: TGTGCCAGCAGTTTTTGGGGTCCCAATCAGCCCCAGCATTTT. This rearrangement joins TRBV27 to TRBJ1-5; D is unclear. Germline loops: CDR1 MNHEY, CDR2 SMNVEV (reference sequence). The ends were cut back, 3 bases at V and 3 bases at J, with 9 bases in the middle. The CDR3 length is 14 residues.

The chain links TRBV5-6 to TRBJ1-2; no firm D call. Per the germline V gene, CDR1 is SGHDT and CDR2 is YYEEEE. Trimming took off 4 bases at V and 3 bases at J, with 10 bases between the two ends. The CDR3 contains 13 residues. This CDR3 reads CASSPHEDYGYTF. The DNA for the CDR3 is TGTGCCAGCAGCCCGCATGAGGACTATGGCTACACCTTC.